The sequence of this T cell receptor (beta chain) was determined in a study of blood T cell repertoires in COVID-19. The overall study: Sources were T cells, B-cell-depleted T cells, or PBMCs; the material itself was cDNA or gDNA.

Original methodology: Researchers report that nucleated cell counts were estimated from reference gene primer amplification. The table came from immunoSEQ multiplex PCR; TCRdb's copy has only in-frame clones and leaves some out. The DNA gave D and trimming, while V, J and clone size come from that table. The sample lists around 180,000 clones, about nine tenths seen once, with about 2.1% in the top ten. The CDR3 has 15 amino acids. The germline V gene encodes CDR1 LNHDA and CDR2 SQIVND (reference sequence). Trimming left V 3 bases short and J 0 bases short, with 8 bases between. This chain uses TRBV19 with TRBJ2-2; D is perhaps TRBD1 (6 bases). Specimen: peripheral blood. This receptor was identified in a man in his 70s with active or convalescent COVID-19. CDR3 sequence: CASSIYRANTGELFF. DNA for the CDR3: TGTGCCAGTAGTATTTACAGGGCGAACACCGGGGAGCTGTTTTTT.